This T cell receptor beta chain was recorded in a study of shared clonotypes between healthy human individuals. For the study at large: Three CD4 naive, three CD4 memory, two CD8 naive and one CD8 memory plate were used per donor.

Germline lookup yields CDR1 MGHRA and CDR2 YSYEKL. J lost 13 bases, V lost 1 base, and 7 bases had no gene match. This CDR3 comprises 13 residues. Clones were sequenced by immunoSEQ multiplex PCR, and TCRdb holds only the in-frame ones, with some missing. The table lists over a million clones, about 84% of them singletons. About this clone itself: Its target is unknown.

Study findings and constraints: Against clonotypes common to all four donors, non-shared ones had lower generation probabilities. The sampled material consisted only of blood, and tissue repertoires are likely to differ. Estimated richness values were generally larger in naive subsets than in memory subsets.

V usage is TRBV4-1 and J usage is TRBJ2-1; 7 bases match TRBD2. Sequenced: memory CD4+ T cells from PBMCs. The subset denotes: CD45RA-negative fraction. The receptor was isolated from a man younger than 30 in good health. Some clones in this sample may be carry-over from other donors' samples. CDR3: CASSQGGLGGQFF. The DNA of the CDR3 is TGCGCCAGCAGCCAAGGAGGACTAGGCGGCCAGTTCTTC.